One and the same sample provided the 9 T cell receptor beta chains below, sequenced in a study of blood T cell repertoires in COVID-19. Assay: immunoSEQ multiplex PCR; the TCRdb copy retains only in-frame clones and omits some. The data show 200,000 to 250,000 clones, 88% seen once. The specimen was peripheral blood. These receptors were collected from an older woman with acute or convalescent COVID-19.

The chain couples TRBV3-1 (or the pseudogene TRBV3-2) to TRBJ2-5; TRBD1 matches 7 bases. The germline gives CDR1 LGHDT, CDR2 YNNKEL (reference sequence). J gave up 5 bases and V 4 bases, and 13 bases lay outside the gene matches. This CDR3 region has 16 residues. The CDR3 DNA follows: TGTGCCAGCAGCCCAATGCTGACAACAGGGGAGGAGACCCAGTACTTC. Translation: CASSPMLTTGEETQYF.

This rearrangement joins TRBV25-1 to TRBJ2-7, with 8 nucleotides matching TRBD1. The CDR3 has 18 residues. Per germline, CDR1 MGHDK and CDR2 SYGVNS. Trimming took 1 base from V and 3 from J; bases not matched to a gene: 14. In DNA, the CDR3 is TGTGCCAGCAGTGAATGGCCCGGGACAGGTTACAAGGACTACGAGCAGTACTTC. This translates into CASSEWPGTGYKDYEQYF.

The gene calls are TRBV11-3 and TRBJ1-3, with no clear D. Germline CDR1 SGHNT, CDR2 YENEEA. The V and J ends lost 2 bases and 3 bases respectively, with 8 bases between them. CDR3 length equals 14 residues. As DNA, the CDR3 is TGTGCCAGCAGCTTATCGGGGTTTGGAAACACCATATATTTT. Translated: CASSLSGFGNTIYF.

This chain joins TRBV7-2 and TRBJ1-1; 9 nucleotides align to TRBD1. The germline V gene encodes CDR1 SGHTA and CDR2 FQGNSA. This CDR3 is built from 15 residues. Trimming cost V 5 bases and J 0 bases; bases outside gene matches: 4. The CDR3 bases are TGTGCCAGCAGCCCACAGGGGGCCGTGAACACTGAAGCTTTCTTT. Translated: CASSPQGAVNTEAFF.

This chain connects TRBV5-1 to TRBJ1-4, with 11 bases fitting TRBD1. The junction had 17 bases not matched to a gene; V was cut back by 4 bases and J by 6 bases. CDR1 is SGHRS and CDR2 is YFSETQ in the germline V gene. The CDR3 length is 19 residues. CDR3 coding DNA: TGCGCCAGCAGCCATTCTGGAGTTGGACAGGGGGCGCGCGATGAAAAACTGTTTTTT. Translated, it gives CASSHSGVGQGARDEKLFF.

The gene calls are TRBV6-5 and TRBJ1-6; the match to TRBD1 covers 8 bases. This CDR3 has 14 amino acids. V was pared by 5 bases and J by 9 bases, with 6 bases of the junction left unmatched. Looked up from germline, CDR1 is MNHEY and CDR2 is SVGAGI. CDR3 sequence reads: CASSRTGGGSPLHF. The DNA for the CDR3 is TGTGCCAGCAGTCGAACAGGGGGAGGTTCACCCCTCCACTTT.

As to this clone: This CDR3 is also generated by other DNA sequences in the sample. This chain uses TRBV9 with TRBJ2-5; TRBD2 is a possible D gene (6 bases). Trimming left V 0 bases short and J 5 bases short, with 8 bases between. Germline loops: CDR1 SGDLS, CDR2 YYNGEE. The CDR3 runs 13 residues. CDR3 bases: TGTGCCAGCAGCGTAGTTGGGGGGGAGACCCAGTACTTC. It translates to CASSVVGGETQYF.

CDR3 protein: CATSRDLEYTGELFF. The CDR3 region has the DNA TGTGCCACCAGCAGAGATCTGGAGTACACCGGGGAGCTGTTTTTT. The gene calls are TRBV15 and TRBJ2-2; D call uncertain. CDR3 length equals 15 residues. Between the trimmed V and J ends, which lost 0 bases and 3 bases, there was a span of 8 bases. The germline gives CDR1 LNHNV, CDR2 YYDKDF (reference sequence). Together with reference TRBV15 and TRBJ2-2, the CDR3 gives the full variable domain: DAMVIQNPRYQVTQFGKPVTLSCSQTLNHNVMYWYQQKSSQAPKLLFHYYDKDFNNEADTPDNFQSRRPNTSFCFLDIRSPGLGDTAMYLCATSRDLEYTGELFFGEGSRLTVL.

This clone was observed a few times. The gene calls are TRBV5-1 and TRBJ2-1; 9 bases map to TRBD2. CDR1 and CDR2 from the germline V gene are SGHRS and YFSETQ. V trimming: 2 bases; J trimming: 8 bases; junction bases outside the gene matches: 8. The CDR3 runs 15 residues. The CDR3, as DNA: TGCGCCAGCAGCTTAGGACTAGCGAGCCGCGATGAGCAGTTCTTC. Its protein is CASSLGLASRDEQFF.